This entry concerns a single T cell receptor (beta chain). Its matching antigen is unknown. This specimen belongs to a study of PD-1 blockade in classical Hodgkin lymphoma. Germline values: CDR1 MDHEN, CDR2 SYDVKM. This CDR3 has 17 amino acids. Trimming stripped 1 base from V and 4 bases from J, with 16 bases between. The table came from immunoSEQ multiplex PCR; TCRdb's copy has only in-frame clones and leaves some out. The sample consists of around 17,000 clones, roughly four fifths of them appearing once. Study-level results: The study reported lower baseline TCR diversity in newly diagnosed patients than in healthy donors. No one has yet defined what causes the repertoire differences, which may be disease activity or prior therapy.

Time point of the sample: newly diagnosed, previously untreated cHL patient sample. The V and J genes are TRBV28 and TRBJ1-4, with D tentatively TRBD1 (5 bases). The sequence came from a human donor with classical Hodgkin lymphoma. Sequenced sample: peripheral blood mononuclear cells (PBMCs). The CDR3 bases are TGTGCCAGCAGTTTATCAGGGTTTGAGCTCGGTAATGAAAAACTGTTTTTT. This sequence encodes CASSLSGFELGNEKLFF.